This T cell receptor beta chain was observed in a study of blood T cells in healthy people across ages. PCR was performed a second time for about 7 to 11 cycles using a sample-barcoded 5' primer and a J-beta primer mix. The template-switch adaptor was a 5' adaptor with 12 random nucleotides. It tagged each cDNA molecule. TCRdb reprocessed the 5' RACE reads with MiXCR, giving one entry per CDR3 protein. The sample lists about 1.8 million distinct CDR3 sequences, about 50% occurring once. Study observations and caveats: Long-lived donors had more naive CD4+ cells and higher diversity than aged donors.

Trimming took 0 bases from V and 7 from J; bases not matched to a gene: 7. This CDR3 region has 16 residues. Germline loops: CDR1 SGHRS, CDR2 YFSETQ. A remark on this clonotype: Its antigen remains unknown.

The material sequenced was blood. This sequence originates from a woman aged 40 to 50 in good health. This chain joins TRBV5-1 and TRBJ2-1, with 10 bases identical to TRBD2. The CDR3 protein is CASSLEKGLALNEQFF. The CDR3 coding sequence is TGCGCCAGCAGCTTGGAGAAGGGACTAGCGCTTAATGAGCAGTTCTTC.